The clone carrying this TCR beta chain was seen repeatedly, ten times or more. The antigen is not known. This specimen belongs to a study of T cell repertoires in cytomegalovirus infection. Looking at the study overall: Public signatures in TCR beta pointed to CMV infection and matching HLA type.

The CDR3 covers 13 residues. Germline CDR1 reads SGHVS; CDR2 reads FQNEAQ. V was clipped by 1 base and J by 5 bases, with 9 bases between them. TCRdb recomputed calls from the reads with MiXCR, one row per CDR3 protein. Of approximately 590,000 distinct CDR3 sequences listed, just under 40% are singletons. Study-level findings and limits: CMV-specific HLA-C-restricted TCR beta clonotypes dominated the ex vivo response. The study identified carriers of CMV plus the relevant HLA from cumulative public TCR beta family frequency.

The chain couples TRBV7-8 to TRBJ2-7; D remains ambiguous. This TCR came from a human donor in good health (CMV status not recorded). Some clones in this sample may be carry-over from other donors' samples. The specimen comprised cultured PBMCs, sampled from culture after CMV antigen stimulation. The CDR3 region is CASSLVRPHEQYF. CDR3 bases: TGTGCCAGCAGCTTAGTTCGGCCCCACGAGCAGTACTTC. Complete variable domain (other parts from reference TRBV7-8 and TRBJ2-7): GAGVSQSPRYKVAKRGQDVALRCDPISGHVSLFWYQQALGQGPEFLTYFQNEAQLDKSGLPSDRFFAERPEGSVSTLKIQRTQQEDSAVYLCASSLVRPHEQYFGPGTRLTVT.